These 4 T cell receptor beta chains were sequenced from one sample in a study of blood T cell repertoires in COVID-19. The assay was immunoSEQ multiplex PCR, and TCRdb's table has in-frame clones only and misses some. The sample shows about 180,000 clones, around 90% of them seen only once. Sequences were obtained from PBMCs or T cells enriched from blood (not recorded which). These receptors all stem from a woman aged 18-29 years who had recovered from COVID-19.

J is TRBJ2-1 and V is TRBV4-2, with D tentatively TRBD2 (5 bases). CDR3 length equals 15 residues. Germline CDR1 is LGHNA and CDR2 is YNFKEQ. The germline V and J ends were trimmed by 3 bases and 6 bases, with 15 bases remaining between them. The CDR3 loop reads CASSQEARAPNEQFF. The CDR3 nucleotides are TGTGCCAGCAGCCAGGAGGCCCGGGCCCCCAATGAGCAGTTCTTC.

This chain uses TRBV18 with TRBJ1-3; 7 bases match TRBD1. Germline CDR1 is KGHSH and CDR2 is LQKENI. J lost 1 base, V lost 2 bases, and 2 bases had no gene match. The CDR3 loop spans 15 amino acids. CDR3 residues: CASSPGTASGNTIYF. The CDR3, as DNA: TGTGCCAGCTCACCAGGGACAGCGTCTGGAAACACCATATATTTT.

This chain uses TRBV3-1 (or the pseudogene TRBV3-2) with TRBJ1-1, with D tentatively TRBD1 (5 bases). The CDR3 runs to 15 residues. Germline V gene sequence: CDR1 LGHDT, CDR2 YNNKEL (reference sequence). Trimming took off 1 base at V and 5 bases at J, with 14 bases between the two ends. The CDR3 coding sequence is TGTGCCAGCAGCCAAGGGGCGGGAGGGGCGACTGAAGCTTTCTTT. Translated, it gives CASSQGAGGATEAFF.

This clone was counted between two and nine times. The V gene is TRBV10-3, the J gene TRBJ1-6; D perhaps matches TRBD1 (6 bases). The CDR3 is 13 amino acids. Trimming took off 2 bases at V and 9 bases at J, with 8 bases between the two ends. Germline V gene lookup returns CDR1 ENHRY and CDR2 SYGVKD. The CDR3 sequence is CAISEDRRSPLHF. Here the CDR3 DNA reads TGTGCCATCAGTGAGGACAGGCGTTCACCCCTCCACTTT.